The T cell receptor (beta chain) described here comes from a study of vaccination effects on CD4 cells after COVID-19. Across the study: Post-vaccine sampling took place a median of 72 days after the second dose.

Germline assignment: CDR1 SNHLY and CDR2 FYNNEI. There are 15 residues in the CDR3. The V gene end was trimmed by 4 bases and the J gene end by 10 bases; junction bases not matched to a gene: 6. Produced via immunoSEQ multiplex PCR; TCRdb's table is partial and in-frame only. The table has about 59,000 clones, 78% seen once. Expansion with viral peptide pools was applied to antigen-specific CD4+ T cells by the ViraFEST assay prior to sequencing. The authors isolated CD4+ T cells after nine to eleven days of culture. All participants had two doses of either the BNT162b2 or mRNA-1273 vaccine. People in the vaccine group had not been infected with SARS-CoV-2 before, and their nucleocapsid antibodies were negative. For each well, roughly 2 million PBMC were cultured with 10 IU/ml IL-2 and 8.5 to 10 ug/ml peptides. There are a few counts of this clone. Its target is not known. Findings and caveats of the study: There was only 1 of 255 vaccine-induced clones in healthy vaccinees that cross-reacted with common cold coronaviruses.

The TCR sequence derives from a human donor who received a COVID-19 vaccine. V usage is TRBV2 and J usage is TRBJ2-1, with 14 positions matching TRBD2. Sequencing was performed on CD4+ T cells from PBMCs cultured with HCoV-OC43 spike peptides, taken after COVID-19 vaccination. Subset noted: HCoV-OC43 spike overlapping peptide pool stimulation. CDR3 amino acids: CASSAGLAGVGEQFF. CDR3 nucleotides: TGTGCCAGCAGTGCGGGACTAGCGGGGGTTGGGGAGCAGTTCTTC.